Listed here are 28 T cell receptor beta chains from one sample, sequenced in a study of early T cells in non-severe SARS-CoV-2 infection. MiXCR, applied by TCRdb to the 5' RACE reads, yields one record per CDR3 protein. The sample holds tens of thousands of distinct CDR3 sequences, 6.2% seen once. The sequenced sample was whole blood. Receptors originate from an adult who was a healthcare worker with PCR-confirmed SARS-CoV-2 infection or an uninfected control (not recorded which).

This clonotype occurred many times. The rearrangement uses TRBV19 and TRBJ2-2; tentatively, D is TRBD1 (5 bases). The CDR3 runs 15 residues. CDR1 LNHDA and CDR2 SQIVND come from the germline V gene (reference sequence). Trimming removed 8 bases from V and 8 bases from J, with 21 bases in between. CDR3 loop: CASGLRTSFGGELFF. DNA of the CDR3: TGTGCCAGTGGCCTCCGGACATCCTTCGGGGGGGAGCTGTTTTTT.

CDR3 protein: CASSLDGLNTEAFF. As DNA, the CDR3 is TGTGCCAGCAGCCTGGACGGGCTGAACACTGAAGCTTTCTTT. The V gene is TRBV6-6, the J gene TRBJ1-1; D is undetermined. The CDR3 is 14 residues long. V dropped 6 bases and J dropped 0 bases, with 11 bases sitting between them. CDR1 is MNHNY and CDR2 is SVGAGI in the germline V gene (reference sequence).

This clonotype was counted many times. V and J are TRBV11-3 and TRBJ2-7; TRBD2 is a possible D gene (6 bases). Trimming stripped 2 bases from V and 1 base from J, with 12 bases between. Germline V gene data show CDR1 as SGHNT and CDR2 as YENEEA. This CDR3 is 15 amino acids long. The CDR3 DNA follows: TGTGCCAGCAGCTTAAGTTTCGGGGGTTCCTACGAGCAGTACTTC. Protein: CASSLSFGGSYEQYF.

This clonotype was detected only once. Since a much larger clone is just one base distant, this may be a read error. The chain employs TRBV19 and TRBJ2-2, with D uncertain. V was trimmed by 2 bases and J by 6 bases, leaving 7 bases between them. This CDR3 spans 13 amino acids. Germline CDR1 is LNHDA and CDR2 is SQIVND (reference sequence). CDR3 residues: CASSIPSAGELFF. As DNA, the CDR3 is TGTGCCAGTAGTATACCCTCAGCCGGGGAGCTGTTTTTT.

This clonotype was counted at least ten times. The chain carries TRBV20-1 and TRBJ1-6; the D gene is possibly TRBD1 (5 bases). The germline CDR1 and CDR2 sequences are DFQATT and SNEGSKA (reference sequence). CDR3 size: 14 residues. The ends were cut back, 3 bases at V and 6 bases at J, with 12 bases in the middle. The CDR3 DNA sequence: TGCAGTGCTAGCCGGACACAGGTTAATTCACCCCTCCACTTT. Its protein is CSASRTQVNSPLHF.

This clonotype was observed many times. In nucleotides, the CDR3 is TGTGCCAGCAGTTCTAGCGGGGGGGGCACAGATACGCAGTATTTT. Protein: CASSSSGGGTDTQYF. This chain uses TRBV12-3 or TRBV12-4 with TRBJ2-3; TRBD2 matches 12 bases. The CDR3 consists of 15 residues. J was trimmed by 1 base and V by 4 bases; bases with no gene match: 0.

The rearrangement links TRBV11-1 to TRBJ2-7, with D possibly matching TRBD1 (5 bases). This CDR3 comprises 15 residues. CDR1 and CDR2 from the germline V gene are SGHAT and FQDESV (reference sequence). V lost 2 bases, J lost 0 bases, and 11 bases lay in between. CDR3 nucleotide sequence: TGTGCCAGCAGCTTACTACAGGCGAGCTCCTACGAGCAGTACTTC. The encoded protein is CASSLLQASSYEQYF.

Ten or more counts support this clonotype. V and J are TRBV6-2 or TRBV6-3 and TRBJ2-3; D uncertain. The CDR3 loop spans 14 amino acids. The germline CDR1 and CDR2 sequences are MNHEY and SVGEGT. Deletions cut 0 bases from V and 0 bases from J, with 4 bases between. The DNA of the CDR3 is TGTGCCAGCAGTTACTCCCAGAGCACAGATACGCAGTATTTT. This codes for CASSYSQSTDTQYF.

This sequence joins TRBV11-2 and TRBJ2-3; possible D gene TRBD2, 5 bases. V gave up 0 bases and J gave up 2 bases, with 12 bases separating them. Germline V gene lookup returns CDR1 SGHAT and CDR2 FQNNGV. The CDR3 length is 16 residues. CDR3 in DNA: TGTGCCAGCAGCTTAGATCTATCGGGGTACACAGATACGCAGTATTTT. Its protein product is CASSLDLSGYTDTQYF.

This clonotype was seen only a few times. The genes are TRBV6-5 and TRBJ2-1; D is possibly TRBD1 (7 bases). Germline V gene data show CDR1 as MNHEY and CDR2 as SVGAGI. The CDR3 runs 17 residues. Trimming removed 0 bases at V and 3 bases at J, with 15 bases between. CDR3 sequence: CASSYSFLQGGYNEQFF. The DNA for the CDR3 is TGTGCCAGCAGTTACTCGTTCTTGCAGGGGGGCTACAATGAGCAGTTCTTC.

In its sample, this clonotype is medium-sized. The chain uses TRBV20-1 and TRBJ1-5; TRBD1 matches 7 bases. The germline CDR1 and CDR2 sequences are DFQATT and SNEGSKA (reference sequence). V gave up 5 bases and J gave up 2 bases; unmatched junction bases: 6. The CDR3 is 14 amino acids. DNA of the CDR3: TGCAGTGCTGCCGGCGGACAGGGCAATCAGCCCCAGCATTTT. It codes for CSAAGGQGNQPQHF.

This clonotype was detected ten times or more. V usage is TRBV7-9 and J usage is TRBJ2-7; D may match TRBD1 or TRBD2 (6 bases each). Germline V gene sequence: CDR1 SEHNR, CDR2 FQNEAQ (reference sequence). Trimming pared 1 base from V and 5 bases from J, leaving 12 bases between. This CDR3 has 14 residues. The CDR3 spells CASSLDGGRNEQYF. Here the CDR3 DNA reads TGTGCCAGCAGCTTAGATGGGGGGCGGAACGAGCAGTACTTC. The entire variable domain, with the rest obtained from reference TRBV7-9 and TRBJ2-7, is as follows: DTGVSQNPRHKITKRGQNVTFRCDPISEHNRLYWYRQTLGQGPEFLTYFQNEAQLEKSRLLSDRFSAERPKGSFSTLEIQRTEQGDSAMYLCASSLDGGRNEQYFGPGTRLTVT.

This clonotype has only a few counts. Given a much more abundant clone one base away, this may be a read error. The genes are TRBV20-1 and TRBJ1-5, with a tentative D call TRBD1 (6 bases). The CDR3 totals 16 residues. V was shortened by 2 bases and J by 5 bases, with 19 bases between the two germline ends. CDR1 DFQATT and CDR2 SNEGSKA come from the germline V gene (reference sequence). The CDR3 reads CSARTVRGGLDQPQHF. The CDR3 nucleotides are TGCAGTGCTAGAACTGTACGGGGGGGCCTCGATCAGCCCCAGCATTTT.

This clonotype was detected only a few times. A read error may produce the germline difference seen at one junction end. The rearrangement joins TRBV7-7 to TRBJ2-7; perhaps TRBD1 as D (6 bases). CDR1 SSHAT and CDR2 FNYEAQ come from the germline V gene (reference sequence). The CDR3 has 13 residues. CDR3 protein: CASSPGQFYEQYF. The CDR3 coding sequence is TGTGCTAGCAGCCCCGGACAGTTCTACGAGCAGTACTTC. The full variable domain, rest sourced from reference TRBV7-7 and TRBJ2-7, is GAGVSQSPRYKVTKRGQDVTLRCDPISSHATLYWYQQALGQGPEFLTYFNYEAQPDKSGLPSDRFSAERPEGSISTLTIQRTEQRDSAMYRCASSPGQFYEQYFGPGTRLTVT.

Note on this clonotype: This could be a read error, since a much larger clone is one nucleotide away. The CDR3 DNA reads as TGTGTCAGCAGCTTAGCGGGGAGGGGAGAGACCCAGTACTTC. This codes for CVSSLAGRGETQYF. This rearrangement joins TRBV7-2 to TRBJ2-5; 8 bases align to TRBD2. This CDR3 contains 14 residues. From germline, CDR1 is SGHTA and CDR2 FQGNSA.

The sample holds many counts of this clonotype. The genes are TRBV29-1 and TRBJ2-7; D unclear. With 4 bases removed from V and 2 bases from J, the gap between germline ends came to 12 bases. The CDR3 length is 13 residues. Germline CDR1 reads SQVTM; CDR2 reads ANQGSEA. CDR3 in DNA: TGCAGCGTTGTGCCAGTATCCACCTACGAGCAGTACTTC. Amino acid sequence: CSVVPVSTYEQYF.

This clonotype was found once. J is TRBJ2-5 and V is TRBV5-1, with unresolved D. The CDR3 loop spans 14 amino acids. From germline, CDR1 is SGHRS and CDR2 YFSETQ. V was shortened by 4 bases and J by 2 bases, with 12 bases between the two germline ends. The CDR3 coding sequence is TGCGCCAGCAGCCCCCAAGGGCAACAAGAGACCCAGTACTTC. This sequence encodes CASSPQGQQETQYF.

This clonotype was detected ten times or more. This CDR3 reads CASSYSGFRNQPQHF. CDR3 bases: TGTGCCAGCAGTTACTCGGGGTTTCGCAATCAGCCCCAGCATTTT. J is TRBJ1-5 and V is TRBV6-2 or TRBV6-3; no clear D gene. The V end lost 0 bases, the J end lost 2 bases, and 8 bases lay between the germline ends. The CDR3 is 15 amino acids. Germline-derived CDR1 and CDR2 are MNHEY and SVGEGT.

The CDR3 nucleotides read TGTGCCAGCAGTATCTCCCAGGGTCCTCAGCCCCAGCATTTT. It specifies CASSISQGPQPQHF. The chain carries TRBV12-3 or TRBV12-4 and TRBJ1-5; D might be TRBD1 (5 bases). This CDR3 is built from 14 residues. Trimming shortened V by 5 bases and J by 6 bases, and 14 bases separated the two germline ends.

This clonotype was recorded at least ten times. V gene TRBV12-3 or TRBV12-4 combines with J gene TRBJ2-2; 8 nucleotides align to TRBD1. This CDR3 is 15 amino acids long. V trimming: 5 bases; J trimming: 0 bases; junction bases outside the gene matches: 2. CDR3 loop: CASSTGGSNTGELFF. Written as DNA, the CDR3 is TGTGCCAGCAGTACAGGGGGTTCGAACACCGGGGAGCTGTTTTTT.

This clonotype was recorded at least ten times. The chain links TRBV12-3 or TRBV12-4 to TRBJ2-1, with D possibly being TRBD1 (5 bases). The V end lost 2 bases, the J end lost 4 bases, and 15 bases lay between the germline ends. This CDR3 is built from 16 residues. The CDR3 loop reads CASSLSARATYNEQFF. The CDR3 coding sequence is TGTGCCAGCAGTTTATCCGCCAGGGCAACTTACAATGAGCAGTTCTTC.

The V and J genes are TRBV20-1 and TRBJ1-2; D ambiguous. CDR3 length: 14 amino acids. CDR1 is DFQATT and CDR2 is SNEGSKA in the germline V gene (reference sequence). Trimming stripped 6 bases from V and 4 bases from J, with 18 bases between. Written as DNA, the CDR3 is TGCAGTGCCCTTCTTCCCGCGGAGAGCTATGGCTACACCTTC. Translating it yields CSALLPAESYGYTF.

This clonotype has at least ten counts. This chain uses TRBV6-1 with TRBJ2-1, with 7 positions matching TRBD2. Unmatched junction bases numbered 5, after V lost 5 bases and J lost 7 bases. The CDR3 extends over 13 amino acids. CDR1 is MNHNS, CDR2 SASEGT, per germline. CDR3 protein: CASSNGRGNEQFF. The CDR3 DNA sequence: TGTGCCAGCAGTAACGGGCGGGGGAATGAGCAGTTCTTC.

In its sample, this clonotype was seen a few times. The gene calls are TRBV7-9 and TRBJ2-7; tentatively, D is TRBD1 (5 bases). Germline-derived CDR1 and CDR2 are SEHNR and FQNEAQ (reference sequence). V lost 5 bases, J lost 2 bases, and 22 bases lay in between. This CDR3 is 17 amino acids long. CDR3 bases: TGTGCCAGCAGCGCCCAGGTCGCACTTAAAGGGGCCTACGAGCAGTACTTC. Translating it yields CASSAQVALKGAYEQYF.

In this sample, this clonotype turned up many times. The chain carries TRBV15 and TRBJ1-2; 11 positions agree with TRBD1. V was pared by 5 bases and J by 8 bases, with 16 bases of the junction left unmatched. Germline V gene data show CDR1 as LNHNV and CDR2 as YYDKDF (reference sequence). This CDR3 spans 17 amino acids. The CDR3 sequence: CATSQRTGGVWSGGYTF. In nucleotides, the CDR3 is TGTGCCACCAGCCAACGGACAGGGGGCGTGTGGTCTGGGGGCTACACCTTC.

This clonotype was picked up a small number of times. This chain links TRBV5-4 with TRBJ1-6; D is possibly TRBD1 (6 bases). This CDR3 region has 15 residues. The V end lost 2 bases, the J end lost 6 bases, and 12 bases lay between the germline ends. Germline V gene sequence: CDR1 SGHNT, CDR2 YYREEE (reference sequence). CDR3 coding DNA: TGTGCCAGCAGCTTATCCGGCAGGGGTAATTCACCCCTCCACTTT. Its translation is CASSLSGRGNSPLHF.

This clonotype was seen ten or more times. J is TRBJ2-1 and V is TRBV3-1; perhaps TRBD1 as D (5 bases). Trimming left V 3 bases short and J 8 bases short, with 23 bases between. In germline, CDR1 is LGHDT, CDR2 YNNKEL (reference sequence). There are 17 residues in the CDR3. CDR3 in DNA: TGTGCCAGCAGCCAGACCGATACACAGTGGGGCAAGGATGAGCAGTTCTTC. Translating gives CASSQTDTQWGKDEQFF.

This clonotype appeared a few times. This rearrangement joins TRBV7-2 to TRBJ2-5; 8 nucleotides match TRBD1. Germline values: CDR1 SGHTA, CDR2 FQGNSA. The CDR3 loop spans 12 amino acids. J was trimmed by 5 bases and V by 4 bases; bases with no gene match: 0. The CDR3 DNA reads TGTGCCAGCAGCTACAGGGGGGAGACCCAGTACTTC. Protein sequence: CASSYRGETQYF.